Below, 25 T cell receptor beta chains from the same sample are listed, as sequenced in a study of T cell responses to AZD1222 COVID-19 vaccine. Repertoires were generated with immunoSEQ multiplex PCR, while TCRdb's copy carries only in-frame clones and drops some. The data contain more than 150,000 clones, about nine tenths of them seen just once; the ten biggest clones take up about 1.6%. The starting material was peripheral blood, obtained on day 0 of AZD1222 vaccination. The receptors were sampled from an adult in good health.

CDR3 in DNA: TGTGCCAGCAGTCCTGACTTTGCGGGGGGCAATGAGCAGTTCTTC. It yields the protein CASSPDFAGGNEQFF. This sequence joins TRBV5-6 and TRBJ2-1, with 8 bases that match TRBD2. The CDR3 covers 15 residues. Germline lookup yields CDR1 SGHDT and CDR2 YYEEEE. V trimming: 5 bases; J trimming: 6 bases; junction bases outside the gene matches: 10.

The CDR3 DNA reads as TGCGCCAGCAGCCCCCCGACCTCGGGAGTCGAGACCCAGTACTTC. Amino acids: CASSPPTSGVETQYF. The chain couples TRBV5-1 to TRBJ2-5; D is perhaps TRBD2 (6 bases). The CDR3 runs to 15 residues. Deletions cut 4 bases from V and 5 bases from J, with 18 bases between. Germline loops: CDR1 SGHRS, CDR2 YFSETQ.

This CDR3 is CASSQSAEGGSPLHF. DNA for the CDR3: TGTGCCAGCAGCCAATCGGCGGAGGGTGGTTCACCCCTCCACTTT. The genes are TRBV4-2 and TRBJ1-6, with D hard to call. Germline assignment: CDR1 LGHNA and CDR2 YNFKEQ. Trimming cost V 2 bases and J 9 bases, with 14 bases left between them. The length of the CDR3 is 15 residues.

This clone is a singleton in its sample. This chain links TRBV2 with TRBJ1-1, with D possibly being TRBD1 (5 bases). Germline V gene sequence: CDR1 SNHLY, CDR2 FYNNEI. Trimming pared 6 bases from V and 1 base from J, leaving 9 bases between. The CDR3 covers 13 residues. The CDR3 loop reads CASSLTGNTEAFF. The CDR3 DNA reads TGTGCCAGCAGCCTCACAGGGAACACTGAAGCTTTCTTT.

The chain is built from TRBV6-5 and TRBJ1-1; the D is unclear. V gave up 4 bases and J gave up 1 base, with 7 bases separating them. The CDR3 totals 13 residues. Germline CDR1 is MNHEY and CDR2 is SVGAGI. The CDR3 loop is CASSSLENTEAFF. As DNA, the CDR3 is TGTGCCAGCAGTTCACTTGAGAACACTGAAGCTTTCTTT.

The rearrangement links TRBV5-4 to TRBJ1-6; D remains ambiguous. Germline V gives CDR1 SGHNT, CDR2 YYREEE (reference sequence). Trimming stripped 3 bases from V and 4 bases from J, with 8 bases between. The CDR3 loop spans 14 amino acids. CDR3: CASSSDQYNSPLHF. The CDR3 nucleotides are TGTGCCAGCAGCTCCGACCAGTATAATTCACCCCTCCACTTT.

The chain uses TRBV15 and TRBJ1-1, with D unresolved. This CDR3 spans 15 amino acids. CDR1 is LNHNV and CDR2 is YYDKDF in the germline V gene (reference sequence). V lost 1 base and J lost 1, with 10 bases in between. The CDR3: CATSRGGVGNTEAFF. The CDR3 nucleotides are TGTGCCACCAGCAGAGGAGGTGTTGGGAACACTGAAGCTTTCTTT.

The chain joins TRBV3-1 (or the pseudogene TRBV3-2) to TRBJ1-4; 12 bases map to TRBD1. CDR1 is LGHDT and CDR2 is YNNKEL in the germline V gene (reference sequence). V lost 3 bases to trimming and J lost 3 bases; unmatched junction nucleotides: 5. This CDR3 is 17 amino acids long. CDR3 protein: CASSHRDRGQSNEKLFF. CDR3 nucleotides: TGTGCCAGCAGCCACCGGGACAGGGGGCAGTCTAATGAAAAACTGTTTTTT.

This chain links TRBV18 with TRBJ1-6; D is ambiguous. Germline V gene lookup returns CDR1 KGHSH and CDR2 LQKENI. The CDR3 has 16 amino acids. V was shortened by 4 bases and J by 8 bases, with 18 bases between the two germline ends. The CDR3 bases are TGTGCCAGCTCACTAGCCCCTGGCAGGAGAGATTCACCCCTCCACTTT. Protein sequence: CASSLAPGRRDSPLHF.

Notes on this clone: One end of the junction does not line up with germline, which may come from a read error. The CDR3 reads CASRLAPTGGENIQYF. CDR3 in DNA: TGCGCCAGCCGCTTGGCCCCGACAGGGGGGGAGAACATTCAGTACTTC. This chain uses TRBV5-1 with TRBJ2-4; TRBD1 agrees at 9 bases. CDR1 and CDR2 from the germline V gene are SGHRS and YFSETQ. This CDR3 is 16 amino acids long.

CDR3: CASSQEGGSNTGELFF. The CDR3 DNA follows: TGTGCCAGCAGTCAAGAAGGGGGCTCGAACACCGGGGAGCTGTTTTTT. The V and J genes are TRBV2 and TRBJ2-2, with 7 nucleotides matching TRBD1. Germline V gene lookup returns CDR1 SNHLY and CDR2 FYNNEI. With V trimmed by 5 bases and J by 0 bases, 6 bases remained unmatched. The CDR3 runs 16 residues.

The chain joins TRBV6-1 to TRBJ1-2, with no clear D. Trimming took 0 bases from V and 3 from J, leaving 17 bases between them. Germline assignment: CDR1 MNHNS and CDR2 SASEGT. This CDR3 has 17 amino acids. CDR3 in DNA: TGTGCCAGCAGTGAAGCCGCGGCCCACCGGATATACTATGGCTACACCTTC. Translation gives CASSEAAAHRIYYGYTF.

The genes are TRBV6-5 and TRBJ1-4; maybe TRBD1 (5 bases). V lost 6 bases and J 3 bases, leaving 11 bases between the germline ends. The length of the CDR3 is 14 residues. Germline V lookup: CDR1 MNHEY, CDR2 SVGAGI. The CDR3 here is CASRAGGSNEKLFF. As DNA, the CDR3 is TGTGCCAGCAGGGCTGGGGGGTCTAATGAAAAACTGTTTTTT.

The V call is TRBV27, the J call TRBJ1-5; D may be TRBD1 (5 bases). The CDR3 is 15 residues long. The V and J ends lost 5 bases and 3 bases respectively, with 14 bases between them. The germline V gene encodes CDR1 MNHEY and CDR2 SMNVEV (reference sequence). Written as DNA, the CDR3 is TGTGCCAGCAGTGAATGGGGAGGGGTCAATCAGCCCCAGCATTTT. It specifies CASSEWGGVNQPQHF.

The rearrangement uses TRBV5-1 and TRBJ2-2; 8 bases are shared with TRBD2. CDR3 length: 14 amino acids. Trimming removed 5 bases from V and 3 bases from J; junction bases left unmatched: 3. Looked up from germline, CDR1 is SGHRS and CDR2 is YFSETQ. The CDR3 loop reads CASRFGGDTGELFF. In DNA, the CDR3 is TGCGCCAGCAGATTCGGGGGGGACACCGGGGAGCTGTTTTTT.

This chain uses TRBV2 with TRBJ2-5; D is unresolved. Germline V gives CDR1 SNHLY, CDR2 FYNNEI. The V end was cut by 6 bases, the J end by 3 bases, with 11 bases between. The CDR3 is made up of 13 amino acids. CDR3 nucleotides: TGTGCCAGCAGAGAACCACTTGAAGAGACCCAGTACTTC. It codes for CASREPLEETQYF.

V usage is TRBV15 and J usage is TRBJ2-7; D is unresolved. V was shortened by 0 bases and J by 3 bases, with 12 bases between the two germline ends. Germline assignment: CDR1 LNHNV and CDR2 YYDKDF (reference sequence). The CDR3 contains 15 residues. The CDR3 reads CATSRERVDYYEQYF. DNA of the CDR3: TGTGCCACCAGCAGAGAACGGGTGGATTACTACGAGCAGTACTTC.

This clone is a singleton in its sample. This chain links TRBV4-1 with TRBJ1-5; 7 bases map to TRBD1. V was pared by 3 bases and J by 1 base, with 18 bases of the junction left unmatched. Looked up from germline, CDR1 is MGHRA and CDR2 is YSYEKL. The CDR3 is 20 amino acids. CDR3 in DNA: TGCGCCAGCAGCCACCTACAGGGGCTCGATCGGGCAGTGAGCAATCAGCCCCAGCATTTT. This sequence encodes CASSHLQGLDRAVSNQPQHF.

This chain links TRBV18 with TRBJ1-4; D not resolved. CDR1 is KGHSH and CDR2 is LQKENI in the germline V gene. V was trimmed by 2 bases and J by 7 bases, leaving 14 bases between them. This CDR3 spans 15 amino acids. The CDR3 DNA reads as TGTGCCAGCTCACCAACCGGGCGGGGAAGTGAAAAACTGTTTTTT. Protein sequence: CASSPTGRGSEKLFF.

The CDR3 DNA reads as TGTGCCAGCATTAAGGACAGGGGAGGGTTTGAGGCTTTCTTT. Protein sequence: CASIKDRGGFEAFF. V is TRBV6-5 and J is TRBJ1-1, with 9 bases identical to TRBD1. CDR1 and CDR2 from the germline V gene are MNHEY and SVGAGI. Unmatched junction bases numbered 14, after V lost 7 bases and J lost 11 bases. The length of the CDR3 is 14 residues.

The CDR3 is CATSRTQGREQYF. The CDR3 coding sequence is TGTGCCACCAGCAGGACACAGGGCAGGGAGCAGTACTTC. The gene calls are TRBV15 and TRBJ2-7; perhaps TRBD1 as D (6 bases). The CDR3 covers 13 residues. Per the germline V gene, CDR1 is LNHNV and CDR2 is YYDKDF (reference sequence). Trimming stripped 3 bases from V and 7 bases from J, with 13 bases between.

There are a few counts of this clone. The gene calls are TRBV2 and TRBJ2-7; D ambiguous. The V end lost 6 bases, the J end lost 1 base, and 4 bases lay between the germline ends. Germline CDR1 is SNHLY and CDR2 is FYNNEI. The CDR3 spans 11 residues. The CDR3: CASRWSYEQYF. CDR3 in DNA: TGTGCCAGCAGGTGGTCCTACGAGCAGTACTTC.

V gene TRBV11-2 combines with J gene TRBJ2-7; a possible D gene is TRBD2 (7 bases). The CDR3 has 14 residues. The germline V gene has CDR1 SGHAT and CDR2 FQNNGV. V was clipped by 2 bases and J by 2 bases, with 10 bases between them. The DNA for the CDR3 is TGTGCCAGCAGCTTATGGGGGGGGCCCTACGAGCAGTACTTC. It translates to CASSLWGGPYEQYF.

The chain is built from TRBV19 and TRBJ1-6; D is ambiguous. V was trimmed by 7 bases and J by 7 bases, leaving 17 bases between them. The CDR3 has 15 residues. CDR1 is LNHDA, CDR2 SQIVND, per germline (reference sequence). The CDR3 is CASTQNPTVNSPLHF. Written as DNA, the CDR3 is TGTGCCAGTACCCAAAATCCAACAGTGAATTCACCCCTCCACTTT.

The V call is TRBV5-5, the J call TRBJ1-1; D may be TRBD1 (5 bases). The CDR3 has 14 residues. CDR1 SGHKS and CDR2 YYEKEE come from the germline V gene (reference sequence). The V gene lost 0 bases and the J gene lost 1 base, with 7 bases spanning the gap. The CDR3 DNA reads as TGTGCCAGCAGCTTGGGACAGTCGAACACTGAAGCTTTCTTT. It is translated as CASSLGQSNTEAFF.